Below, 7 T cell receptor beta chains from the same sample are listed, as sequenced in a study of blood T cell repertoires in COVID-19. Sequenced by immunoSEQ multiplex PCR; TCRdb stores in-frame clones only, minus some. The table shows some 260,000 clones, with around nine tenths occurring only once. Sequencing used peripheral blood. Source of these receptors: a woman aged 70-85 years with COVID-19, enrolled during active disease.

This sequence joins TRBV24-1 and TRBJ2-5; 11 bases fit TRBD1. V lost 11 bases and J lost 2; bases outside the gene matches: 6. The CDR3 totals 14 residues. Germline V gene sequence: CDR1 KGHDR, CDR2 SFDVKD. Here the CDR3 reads CASSGQGVQETQYF. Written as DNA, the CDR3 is TGTGCCAGCTCGGGACAGGGGGTACAAGAGACCCAGTACTTC.

CDR3 residues: CASRLSSSAGGGNTIYF. The CDR3, as DNA: TGTGCCAGCAGACTTTCCTCCTCGGCAGGGGGAGGAAACACCATATATTTT. The chain has TRBV28 and TRBJ1-3; 7 nucleotides agree with TRBD1. Germline trimming cut 6 bases from V and 4 bases from J; bases unmatched to any gene: 15. Germline lookup yields CDR1 MDHEN and CDR2 SYDVKM. This CDR3 comprises 17 residues. Combining the CDR3 with reference TRBV28 and TRBJ1-3 gives the whole variable domain DVKVTQSSRYLVKRTGEKVFLECVQDMDHENMFWYRQDPGLGLRLIYFSYDVKMKEKGDIPEGYSVSREKKERFSLILESASTNQTSMYLCASRLSSSAGGGNTIYFGEGSWLTVV.

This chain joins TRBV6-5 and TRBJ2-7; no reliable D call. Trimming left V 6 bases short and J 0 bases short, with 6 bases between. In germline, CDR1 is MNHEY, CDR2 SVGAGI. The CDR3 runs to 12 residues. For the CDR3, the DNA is TGTGCCAGCAGCATTAGCTCCTACGAGCAGTACTTC. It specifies CASSISSYEQYF.

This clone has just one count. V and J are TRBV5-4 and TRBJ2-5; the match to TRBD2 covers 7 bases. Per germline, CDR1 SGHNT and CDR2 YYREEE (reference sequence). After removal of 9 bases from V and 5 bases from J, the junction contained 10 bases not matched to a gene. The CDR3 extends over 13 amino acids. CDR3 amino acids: CATRGLGAETQYF. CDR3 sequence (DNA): TGTGCCACCCGAGGACTAGGCGCTGAGACCCAGTACTTC.

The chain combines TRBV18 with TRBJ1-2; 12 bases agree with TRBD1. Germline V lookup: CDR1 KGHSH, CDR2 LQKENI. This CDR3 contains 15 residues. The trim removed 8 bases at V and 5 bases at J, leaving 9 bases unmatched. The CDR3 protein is CASATGTGGVYGYTF. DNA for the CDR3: TGTGCCAGCGCCACCGGGACAGGGGGCGTTTATGGCTACACCTTC. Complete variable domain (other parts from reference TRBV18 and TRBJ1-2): NAGVMQNPRHLVRRRGQEARLRCSPMKGHSHVYWYRQLPEEGLKFMVYLQKENIIDESGMPKERFSAEFPKEGPSILRIQQVVRGDSAAYFCASATGTGGVYGYTFGSGTRLTVV.

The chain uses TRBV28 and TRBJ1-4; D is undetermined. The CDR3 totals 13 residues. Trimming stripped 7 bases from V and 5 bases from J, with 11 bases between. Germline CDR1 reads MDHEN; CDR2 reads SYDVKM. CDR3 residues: CASTTTSNEKLFF. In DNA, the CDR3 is TGTGCCAGCACGACAACTTCGAATGAAAAACTGTTTTTT.

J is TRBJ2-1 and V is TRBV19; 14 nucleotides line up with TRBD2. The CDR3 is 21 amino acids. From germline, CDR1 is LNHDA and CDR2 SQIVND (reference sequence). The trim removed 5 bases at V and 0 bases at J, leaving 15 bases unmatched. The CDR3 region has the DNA TGTGCCAGTAGTCAAGCCCCGGGACTAGCGGGAGTATTTAGCTCCTACAATGAGCAGTTCTTC. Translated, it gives CASSQAPGLAGVFSSYNEQFF.